One and the same sample provided the 9 T cell receptor beta chains below, sequenced in a study of CD4 T cell repertoires in COVID-19. Only in-frame clones appear in the TCRdb table, and some are missing; sequencing was by immunoSEQ multiplex PCR. This repertoire shows about 75,000 clones, 80% to 90% found once; its top ten account for 0.45% to 0.6%. The sample consisted of CD4+ T cells from peripheral blood, taken after recovery from COVID-19. The source is a human donor who had COVID-19.

This chain connects TRBV30 to TRBJ2-5; 9 bases match TRBD2. Germline-derived CDR1 and CDR2 are GTSNPN and SVGIG (reference sequence). The CDR3 consists of 15 residues. Trimming cost V 3 bases and J 1 base; bases outside gene matches: 6. CDR3 nucleotide sequence: TGTGCCTGGAGCCGACTAGCGGTTACCCAAGAGACCCAGTACTTC. It encodes CAWSRLAVTQETQYF. The full variable domain, completed using reference TRBV30 and TRBJ2-5, is SQTIHQWPATLVQPVGSPLSLECTVEGTSNPNLYWYRQAAGRGLQLLFYSVGIGQISSEVPQNLSASRPQDRQFILSSKKLLLSDSGFYLCAWSRLAVTQETQYFGPGTRLLVL.

This clone was picked up a small number of times. This chain joins TRBV19 and TRBJ1-3, with D possibly matching TRBD1 (6 bases). Germline V lookup: CDR1 LNHDA, CDR2 SQIVND (reference sequence). V was pared by 3 bases and J by 0 bases, with 9 bases between. This CDR3 has 15 amino acids. CDR3 region: CASSIDRTSGNTIYF. The CDR3 DNA is TGTGCCAGTAGTATTGACAGGACCTCTGGAAACACCATATATTTT. Variable domain in full (rest from reference TRBV19 and TRBJ1-3): DGGITQSPKYLFRKEGQNVTLSCEQNLNHDAMYWYRQDPGQGLRLIYYSQIVNDFQKGDIAEGYSVSREKKESFPLTVTSAQKNPTAFYLCASSIDRTSGNTIYFGEGSWLTVV.

Only a few counts were recorded for this clone. The chain uses TRBV28 and TRBJ2-3, with 9 positions matching TRBD2. Germline CDR1 MDHEN, CDR2 SYDVKM. This CDR3 has 13 residues. V was pared by 4 bases and J by 4 bases, with 0 bases of the junction left unmatched. CDR3 sequence reads: CASSWTSADTQYF. The CDR3, as DNA: TGTGCCAGCAGTTGGACTAGCGCAGATACGCAGTATTTT.

The chain links TRBV18 to TRBJ2-7; D is unclear. There are 15 residues in the CDR3. V dropped 2 bases and J dropped 2 bases, with 13 bases sitting between them. CDR1 and CDR2 from the germline V gene are KGHSH and LQKENI. In DNA form, the CDR3 reads TGTGCCAGCTCACCATTAGGGTCAGACACCTACGAGCAGTACTTC. It encodes CASSPLGSDTYEQYF.

This clone was detected only once. This chain links TRBV11-2 with TRBJ1-1; D is unresolved. Trimming removed 0 bases at V and 7 bases at J, with 9 bases between. The CDR3 has 13 residues. Germline V gene data show CDR1 as SGHAT and CDR2 as FQNNGV. CDR3 residues: CASSLERSGEAFF. In nucleotides, the CDR3 is TGTGCCAGCAGCTTAGAGAGAAGTGGTGAAGCTTTCTTT. Looking up the rest from reference TRBV11-2 and TRBJ1-1 gives the full variable domain: EAGVAQSPRYKIIEKRQSVAFWCNPISGHATLYWYQQILGQGPKLLIQFQNNGVVDDSQLPKDRFSAERLKGVDSTLKIQPAKLEDSAVYLCASSLERSGEAFFGQGTRLTVV.

The chain employs TRBV5-6 and TRBJ2-1; 16 bases are a match to TRBD2. V was clipped by 2 bases and J by 14 bases; unmatched bases: 4. The CDR3 totals 14 residues. Germline assignment: CDR1 SGHDT and CDR2 YYEEEE. CDR3 protein: CASSFGTSGRGEFF. CDR3 bases: TGTGCCAGCAGCTTTGGGACTAGCGGGAGGGGGGAGTTCTTC.

The gene calls are TRBV27 and TRBJ2-5; 9 nucleotides match TRBD2. This CDR3 is built from 16 residues. CDR1 MNHEY and CDR2 SMNVEV come from the germline V gene (reference sequence). V lost 9 bases to trimming and J lost 2 bases; unmatched junction nucleotides: 13. This chain's CDR3 is CASAPRGAGGQETQYF. The CDR3, as DNA: TGTGCCAGTGCCCCCCGGGGGGCGGGGGGGCAAGAGACCCAGTACTTC.

V gene TRBV7-9 combines with J gene TRBJ1-4; D call uncertain. The CDR3 extends over 14 amino acids. In germline, CDR1 is SEHNR, CDR2 FQNEAQ (reference sequence). V was shortened by 3 bases and J by 8 bases, with 13 bases between the two germline ends. The CDR3 sequence: CASSFGSQVEKLFF. The DNA for the CDR3 is TGTGCCAGCAGCTTCGGGTCCCAGGTGGAAAAACTGTTTTTT. The entire variable domain, with the rest obtained from reference TRBV7-9 and TRBJ1-4, is as follows: DTGVSQNPRHKITKRGQNVTFRCDPISEHNRLYWYRQTLGQGPEFLTYFQNEAQLEKSRLLSDRFSAERPKGSFSTLEIQRTEQGDSAMYLCASSFGSQVEKLFFGSGTQLSVL.

The genes are TRBV24-1 and TRBJ2-2; the match to TRBD1 covers 7 bases. Germline V gene sequence: CDR1 KGHDR, CDR2 SFDVKD. This CDR3 spans 14 amino acids. J lost 4 bases, V lost 6 bases, and 4 bases had no gene match. CDR3 sequence: CATSTGVGTGELFF. The CDR3 nucleotides read TGTGCCACCAGTACAGGGGTGGGCACCGGGGAGCTGTTTTTT.